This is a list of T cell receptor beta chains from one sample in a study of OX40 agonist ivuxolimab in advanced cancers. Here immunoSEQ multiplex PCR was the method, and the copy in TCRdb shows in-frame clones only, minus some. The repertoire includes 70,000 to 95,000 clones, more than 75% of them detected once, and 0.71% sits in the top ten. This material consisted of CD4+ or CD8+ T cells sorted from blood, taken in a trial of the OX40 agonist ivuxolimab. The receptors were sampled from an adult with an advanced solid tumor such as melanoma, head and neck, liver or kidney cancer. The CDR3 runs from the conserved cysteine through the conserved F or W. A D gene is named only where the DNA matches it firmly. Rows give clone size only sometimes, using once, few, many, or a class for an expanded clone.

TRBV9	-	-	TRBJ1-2	TGTGCCAGCAGCGTGACAGCTACTAACTATGGCTACACCTTC	CASSVTATNYGYTF
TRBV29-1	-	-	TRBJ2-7	TGCAGCGTTGCGGACAGCCCTTTACTCTACGAGCAGTACTTC	CSVADSPLLYEQYF
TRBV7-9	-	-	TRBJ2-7	TGTGCCAGCAGCTTAAAGGATTACGAGCAGTACTTC	CASSLKDYEQYF
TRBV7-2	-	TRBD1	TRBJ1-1	TGTGCCAGCACCGTCTGGGAGGGGGCGATGACTGAAGCTTTCTTT	CASTVWEGAMTEAFF
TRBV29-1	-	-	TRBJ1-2	TGCAGCGTCTCAGTTGGGTATGGCTACACCTTC	CSVSVGYGYTF
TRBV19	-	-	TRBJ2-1	TGTGCCAGTAGTATAAGGTTGCAGTGGGACGGATACGGGAGTGAGCAGTTCTTC	CASSIRLQWDGYGSEQFF
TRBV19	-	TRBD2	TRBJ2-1	TGTGCCAGTAGTCCCTGGACTAGCGGAGCCTACAATGAGCAGTTCTTC	CASSPWTSGAYNEQFF
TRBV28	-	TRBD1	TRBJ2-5	TGTGCCAGCAGCCTAGGGGGGACAGGTCGGGAGACCCAGTACTTC	CASSLGGTGRETQYF
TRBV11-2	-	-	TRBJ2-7	TGTGCCAGCAGCTTAGTCCTCGGGGGAGGAGAGCAGTACTTC	CASSLVLGGGEQYF
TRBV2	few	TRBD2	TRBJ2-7	TGTGCCAGCAGGTCCGGGACTAGCGGGAGCGAGCAGTACTTC	CASRSGTSGSEQYF
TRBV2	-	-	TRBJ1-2	TGTGCCAGCAGTGAAGGACCGACAGCTAACTATGGCTACACCTTC	CASSEGPTANYGYTF
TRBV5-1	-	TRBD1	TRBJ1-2	TGCGCCAGCAGCCCGACAGGGAGAGGTAACTATGGCTACACCTTC	CASSPTGRGNYGYTF
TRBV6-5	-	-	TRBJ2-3	TGTGCCAGCAGTTTTGGGACTGAAGATACGCAGTATTTT	CASSFGTEDTQYF
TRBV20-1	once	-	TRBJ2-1	TGCAGTGCTAGTGGGTACAATGAGCAGTTCTTC	CSASGYNEQFF
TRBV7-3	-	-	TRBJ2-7	TGTGCCAGCAGCTCCGGCCACTCCTACGAGCAGTACTTC	CASSSGHSYEQYF
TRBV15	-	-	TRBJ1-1	TGTGCCACCGTGGAGTCAAAAGGAACTGAAGCTTTCTTT	CATVESKGTEAFF
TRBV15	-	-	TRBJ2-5	TGTGCCACCAGCCGAGGGGATACCGAAGAGACCCAGTACTTC	CATSRGDTEETQYF